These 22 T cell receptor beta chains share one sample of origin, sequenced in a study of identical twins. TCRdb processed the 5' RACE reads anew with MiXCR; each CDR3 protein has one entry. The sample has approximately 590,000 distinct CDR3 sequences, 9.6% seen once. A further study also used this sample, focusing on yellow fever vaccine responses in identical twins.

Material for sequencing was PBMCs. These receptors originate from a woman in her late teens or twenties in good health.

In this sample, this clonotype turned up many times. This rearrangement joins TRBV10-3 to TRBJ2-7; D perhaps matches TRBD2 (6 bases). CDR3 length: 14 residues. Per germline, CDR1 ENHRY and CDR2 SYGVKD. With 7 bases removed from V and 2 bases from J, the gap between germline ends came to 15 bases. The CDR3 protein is CAITPTSYPYEQYF. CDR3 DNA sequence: TGTGCCATCACTCCCACTAGCTACCCCTACGAGCAGTACTTC.

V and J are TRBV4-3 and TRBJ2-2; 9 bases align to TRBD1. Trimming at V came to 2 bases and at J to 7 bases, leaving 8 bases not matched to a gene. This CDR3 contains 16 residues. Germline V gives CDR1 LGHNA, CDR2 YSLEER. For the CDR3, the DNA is TGCGCCAGCAGCCAAACCTACAGGGGGCTGGTCGGGGAGCTGTTTTTT. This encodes CASSQTYRGLVGELFF.

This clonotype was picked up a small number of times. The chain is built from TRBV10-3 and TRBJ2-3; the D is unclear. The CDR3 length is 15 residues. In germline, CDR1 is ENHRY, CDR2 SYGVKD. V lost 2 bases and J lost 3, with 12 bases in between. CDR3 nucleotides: TGTGCCATCAGTGAGCAAAGGCCCGAGACAGATACGCAGTATTTT. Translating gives CAISEQRPETDTQYF.

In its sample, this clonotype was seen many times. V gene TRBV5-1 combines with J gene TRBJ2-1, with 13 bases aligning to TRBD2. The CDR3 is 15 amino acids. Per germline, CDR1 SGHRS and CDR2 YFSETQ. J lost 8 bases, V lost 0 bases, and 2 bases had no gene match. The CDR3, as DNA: TGCGCCAGCAGCTTGGCTACTAGCGGGAGGGATGAGCAGTTCTTC. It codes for CASSLATSGRDEQFF.

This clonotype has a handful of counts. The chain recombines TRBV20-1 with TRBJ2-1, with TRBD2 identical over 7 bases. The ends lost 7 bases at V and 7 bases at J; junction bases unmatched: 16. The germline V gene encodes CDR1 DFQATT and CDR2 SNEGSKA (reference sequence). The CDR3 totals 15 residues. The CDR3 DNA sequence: TGCAGTGAATCCGGAAGCAAGCGGGGATCGAATGAGCAGTTCTTC. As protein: CSESGSKRGSNEQFF.

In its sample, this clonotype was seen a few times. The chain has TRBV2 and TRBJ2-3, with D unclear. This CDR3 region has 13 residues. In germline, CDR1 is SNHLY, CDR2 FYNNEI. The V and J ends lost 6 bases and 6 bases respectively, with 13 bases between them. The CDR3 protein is CASSITAMDTQYF. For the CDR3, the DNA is TGTGCCAGCAGCATTACAGCGATGGATACGCAGTATTTT.

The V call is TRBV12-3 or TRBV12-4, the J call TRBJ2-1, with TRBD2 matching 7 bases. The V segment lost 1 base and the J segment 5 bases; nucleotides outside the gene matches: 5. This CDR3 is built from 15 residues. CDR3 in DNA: TGTGCCAGCAGTTTAGGCGGGAGTCAAAACAATGAGCAGTTCTTC. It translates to CASSLGGSQNNEQFF.

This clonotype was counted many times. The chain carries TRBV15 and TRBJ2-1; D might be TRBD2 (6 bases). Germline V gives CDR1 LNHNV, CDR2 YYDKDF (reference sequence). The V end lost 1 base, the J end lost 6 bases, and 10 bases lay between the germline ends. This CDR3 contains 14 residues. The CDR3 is CATSRGSAGNEQFF. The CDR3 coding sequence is TGTGCCACCAGCAGAGGGTCAGCGGGCAATGAGCAGTTCTTC.

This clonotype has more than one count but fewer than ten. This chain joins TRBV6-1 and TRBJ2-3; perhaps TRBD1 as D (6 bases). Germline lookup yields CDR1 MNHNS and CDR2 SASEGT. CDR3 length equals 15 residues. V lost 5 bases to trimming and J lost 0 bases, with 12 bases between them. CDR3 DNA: TGTGCCAGCAGTTACCGGGACACCAGCACAGATACGCAGTATTTT. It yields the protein CASSYRDTSTDTQYF.

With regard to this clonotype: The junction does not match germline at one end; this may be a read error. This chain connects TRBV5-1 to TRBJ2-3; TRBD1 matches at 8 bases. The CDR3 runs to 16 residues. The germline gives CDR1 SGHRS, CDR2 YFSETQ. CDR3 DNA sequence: TGCGCCAGCAGCTTGGATGGACAGGGTTCGGGGGATACCCAGTATTTT. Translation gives CASSLDGQGSGDTQYF.

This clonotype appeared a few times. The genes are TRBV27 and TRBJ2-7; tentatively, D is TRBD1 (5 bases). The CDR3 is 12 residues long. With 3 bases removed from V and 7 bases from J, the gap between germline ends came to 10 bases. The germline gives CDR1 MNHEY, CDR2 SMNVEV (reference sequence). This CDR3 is CASSFPGREQYF. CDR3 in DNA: TGTGCCAGCAGTTTCCCAGGGCGGGAGCAGTACTTC.

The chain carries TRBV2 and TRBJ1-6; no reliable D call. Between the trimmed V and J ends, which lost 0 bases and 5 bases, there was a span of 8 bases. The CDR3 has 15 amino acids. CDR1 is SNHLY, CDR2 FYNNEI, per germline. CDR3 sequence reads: CASSEASLDNSPLHF. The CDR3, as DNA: TGTGCCAGCAGTGAAGCGTCATTGGATAATTCACCCCTCCACTTT.

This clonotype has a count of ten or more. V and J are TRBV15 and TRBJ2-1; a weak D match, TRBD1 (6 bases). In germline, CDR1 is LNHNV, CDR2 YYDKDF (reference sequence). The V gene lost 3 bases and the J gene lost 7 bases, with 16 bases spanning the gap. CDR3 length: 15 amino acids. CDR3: CATSSRQGTGNEQFF. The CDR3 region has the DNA TGTGCCACCAGCAGTCGTCAGGGGACCGGGAATGAGCAGTTCTTC. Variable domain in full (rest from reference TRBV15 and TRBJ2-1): DAMVIQNPRYQVTQFGKPVTLSCSQTLNHNVMYWYQQKSSQAPKLLFHYYDKDFNNEADTPDNFQSRRPNTSFCFLDIRSPGLGDTAMYLCATSSRQGTGNEQFFGPGTRLTVL.

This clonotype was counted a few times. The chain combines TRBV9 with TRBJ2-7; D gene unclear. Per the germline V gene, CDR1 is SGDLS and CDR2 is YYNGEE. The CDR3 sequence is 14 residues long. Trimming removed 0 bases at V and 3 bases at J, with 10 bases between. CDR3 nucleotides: TGTGCCAGCAGCGTAGATGAACGAGTCTACGAGCAGTACTTC. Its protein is CASSVDERVYEQYF.

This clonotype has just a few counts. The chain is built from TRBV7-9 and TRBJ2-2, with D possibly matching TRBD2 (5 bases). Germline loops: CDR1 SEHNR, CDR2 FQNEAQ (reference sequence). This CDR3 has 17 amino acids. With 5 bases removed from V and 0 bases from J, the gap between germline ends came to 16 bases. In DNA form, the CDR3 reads TGTGCCAGCAGCCGAGCGTCCGGGATTACGAACACCGGGGAGCTGTTTTTT. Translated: CASSRASGITNTGELFF.

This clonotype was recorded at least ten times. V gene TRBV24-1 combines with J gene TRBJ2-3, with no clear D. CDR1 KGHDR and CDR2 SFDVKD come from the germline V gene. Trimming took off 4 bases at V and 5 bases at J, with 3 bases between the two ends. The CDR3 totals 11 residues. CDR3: CATSEVDTQYF. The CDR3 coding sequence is TGTGCCACCAGTGAGGTAGATACGCAGTATTTT.

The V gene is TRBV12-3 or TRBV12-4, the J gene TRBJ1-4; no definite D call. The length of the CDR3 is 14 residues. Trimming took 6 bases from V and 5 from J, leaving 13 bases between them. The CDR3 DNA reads TGTGCCAGCAGCCCTGAAAGGACGAATGAAAAACTGTTTTTT. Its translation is CASSPERTNEKLFF.

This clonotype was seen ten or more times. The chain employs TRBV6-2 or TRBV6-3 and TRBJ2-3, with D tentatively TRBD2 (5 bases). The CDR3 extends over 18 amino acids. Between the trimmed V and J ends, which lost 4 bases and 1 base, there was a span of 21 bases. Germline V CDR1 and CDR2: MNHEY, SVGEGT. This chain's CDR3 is CASSSRPRTGTRTDTQYF. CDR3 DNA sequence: TGTGCCAGCAGTTCCCGTCCTCGGACGGGAACCCGCACAGATACGCAGTATTTT.

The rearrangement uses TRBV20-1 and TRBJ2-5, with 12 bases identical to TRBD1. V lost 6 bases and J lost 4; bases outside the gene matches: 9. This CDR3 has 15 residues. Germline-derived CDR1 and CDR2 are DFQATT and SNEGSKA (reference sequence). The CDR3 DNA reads TGCAGTGCCGGCGGGGACAGGGGGCGCGGAGAGACCCAGTACTTC. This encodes CSAGGDRGRGETQYF.

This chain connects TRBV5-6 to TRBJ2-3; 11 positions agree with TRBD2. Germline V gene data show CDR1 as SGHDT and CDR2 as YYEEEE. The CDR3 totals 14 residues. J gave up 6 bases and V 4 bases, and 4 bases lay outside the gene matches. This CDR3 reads CASSLRTSGDTQYF. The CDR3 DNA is TGTGCCAGCAGCCTTCGGACTAGCGGGGATACGCAGTATTTT.

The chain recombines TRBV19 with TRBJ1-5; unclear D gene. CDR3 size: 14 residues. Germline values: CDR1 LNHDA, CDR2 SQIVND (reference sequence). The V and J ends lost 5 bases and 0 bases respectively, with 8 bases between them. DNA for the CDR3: TGTGCCAGTAGTCCGGGATTTAGCAATCAGCCCCAGCATTTT. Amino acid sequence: CASSPGFSNQPQHF.

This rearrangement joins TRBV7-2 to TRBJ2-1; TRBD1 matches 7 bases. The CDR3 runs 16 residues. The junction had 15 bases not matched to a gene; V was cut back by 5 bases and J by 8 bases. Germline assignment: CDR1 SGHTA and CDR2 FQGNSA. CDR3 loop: CASSRTTGSYTDEQFF. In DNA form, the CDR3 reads TGTGCCAGCAGCCGGACGACAGGGTCGTATACCGATGAGCAGTTCTTC.